This T cell receptor beta chain was documented in a study of blood T cells in healthy people across ages. A few counts support this clonotype. A sample-barcoded 5' primer and a J-beta primer mix were used in a second PCR of about 6 to 11 cycles. TCRdb ran MiXCR on the 5' RACE reads and lists one entry per CDR3 protein. The sample has around 1,000,000 distinct CDR3 sequences; 20% to 25% are singletons. CDR1 is SQVTM, CDR2 ANQGSEA, per germline. The CDR3 is made up of 11 amino acids. Trimming cost V 6 bases and J 6 bases, with 8 bases left between them. This same sample was also part of a study on T cells of mothers and their children.

The V call is TRBV29-1, the J call TRBJ2-2; no clear D. This clonotype was obtained from a girl aged 2 to 10 in good health. The material sequenced was blood. CDR3 residues: CSVAGAGELFF. The CDR3 DNA reads TGCAGCGTGGCTGGTGCCGGGGAGCTGTTTTTT.